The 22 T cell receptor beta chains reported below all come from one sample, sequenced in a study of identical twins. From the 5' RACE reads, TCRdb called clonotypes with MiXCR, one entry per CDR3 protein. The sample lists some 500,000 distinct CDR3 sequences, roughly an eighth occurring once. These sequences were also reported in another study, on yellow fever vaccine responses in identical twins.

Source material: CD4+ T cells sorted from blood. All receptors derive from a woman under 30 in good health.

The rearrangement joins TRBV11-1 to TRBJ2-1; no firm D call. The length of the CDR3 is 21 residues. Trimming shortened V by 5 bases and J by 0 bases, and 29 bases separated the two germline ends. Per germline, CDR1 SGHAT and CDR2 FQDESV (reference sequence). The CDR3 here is CASSLGRQQGLPRSSYNEQFF. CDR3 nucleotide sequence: TGTGCCAGCAGCCTTGGGCGACAACAAGGTTTACCCCGGAGCTCCTACAATGAGCAGTTCTTC.

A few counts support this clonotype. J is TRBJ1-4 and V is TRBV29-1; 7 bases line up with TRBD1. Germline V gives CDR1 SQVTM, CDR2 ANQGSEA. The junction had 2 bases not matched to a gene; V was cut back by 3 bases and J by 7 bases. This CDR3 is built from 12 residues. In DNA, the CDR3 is TGCAGCGTTGAGACAGGGCCTGAAAAACTGTTTTTT. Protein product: CSVETGPEKLFF.

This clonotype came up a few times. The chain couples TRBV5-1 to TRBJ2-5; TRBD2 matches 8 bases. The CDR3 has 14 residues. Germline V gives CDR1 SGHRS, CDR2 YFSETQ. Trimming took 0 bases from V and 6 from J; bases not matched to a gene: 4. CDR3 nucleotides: TGCGCCAGCAGCTTGGTAGCGGGGTCACAGACCCAGTACTTC. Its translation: CASSLVAGSQTQYF.

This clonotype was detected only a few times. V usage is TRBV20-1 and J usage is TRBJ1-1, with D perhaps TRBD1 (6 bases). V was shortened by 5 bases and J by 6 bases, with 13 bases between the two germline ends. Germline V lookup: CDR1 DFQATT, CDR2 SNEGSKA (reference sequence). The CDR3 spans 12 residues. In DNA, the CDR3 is TGCAGTGCTCCTAGGGGGGGTGCTGAAGCTTTCTTT. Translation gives CSAPRGGAEAFF.

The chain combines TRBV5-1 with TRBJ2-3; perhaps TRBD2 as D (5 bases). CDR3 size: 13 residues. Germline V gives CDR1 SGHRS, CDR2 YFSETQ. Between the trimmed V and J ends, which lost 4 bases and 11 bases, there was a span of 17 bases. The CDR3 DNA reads TGCGCCAGCAGCCCCCGACCGGGAATCGAGCAGTATTTT. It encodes CASSPRPGIEQYF.

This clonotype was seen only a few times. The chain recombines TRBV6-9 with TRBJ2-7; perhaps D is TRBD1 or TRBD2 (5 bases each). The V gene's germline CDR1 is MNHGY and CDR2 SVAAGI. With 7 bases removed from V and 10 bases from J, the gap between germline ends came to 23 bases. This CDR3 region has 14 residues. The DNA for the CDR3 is TGTGCCAGCAAAGGATTAGAGGAGGACATATTCCAGTACTTC. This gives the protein CASKGLEEDIFQYF.

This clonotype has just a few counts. Here the CDR3 DNA reads TGTGCCACCAGCAGGTATGACACCGTAACAATCTACTCTGGAAACACCATATATTTT. Amino acids: CATSRYDTVTIYSGNTIYF. V gene TRBV15 combines with J gene TRBJ1-3; no firm D call. This CDR3 spans 19 amino acids. Trimming took 3 bases from V and 0 from J, leaving 21 bases between them. The germline CDR1 and CDR2 sequences are LNHNV and YYDKDF (reference sequence).

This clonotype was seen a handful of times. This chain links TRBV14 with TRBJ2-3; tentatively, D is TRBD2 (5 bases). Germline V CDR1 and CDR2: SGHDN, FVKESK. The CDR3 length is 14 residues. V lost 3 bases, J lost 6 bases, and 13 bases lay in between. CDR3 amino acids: CASSHASGGDTQYF. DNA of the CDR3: TGTGCCAGCAGCCATGCGAGCGGCGGCGATACGCAGTATTTT.

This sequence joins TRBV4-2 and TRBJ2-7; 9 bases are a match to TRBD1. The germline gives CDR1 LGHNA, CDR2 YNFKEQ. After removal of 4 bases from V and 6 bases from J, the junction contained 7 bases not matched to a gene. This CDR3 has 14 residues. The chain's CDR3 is CASSPRDRAGEQYF. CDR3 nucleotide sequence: TGTGCCAGCAGCCCAAGGGACAGGGCAGGCGAGCAGTACTTC.

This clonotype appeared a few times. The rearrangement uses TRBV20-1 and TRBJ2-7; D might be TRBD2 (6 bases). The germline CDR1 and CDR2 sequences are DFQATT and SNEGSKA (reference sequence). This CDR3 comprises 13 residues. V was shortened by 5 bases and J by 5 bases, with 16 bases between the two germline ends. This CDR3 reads CSAPLGGEHEQYF. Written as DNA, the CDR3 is TGCAGTGCTCCCCTAGGAGGGGAGCACGAGCAGTACTTC.

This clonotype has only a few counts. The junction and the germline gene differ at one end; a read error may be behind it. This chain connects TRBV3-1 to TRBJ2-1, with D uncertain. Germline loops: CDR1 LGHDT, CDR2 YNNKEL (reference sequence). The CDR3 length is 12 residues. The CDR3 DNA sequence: TGTGCCAGCAGCCGCTCCTCCAATGAGCAGTTCTTC. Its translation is CASSRSSNEQFF.

Here the CDR3 DNA reads TGTGCCAGCAGGGGGATGGCCTACGAGCAGTACTTC. It yields the protein CASRGMAYEQYF. The V call is TRBV28, the J call TRBJ2-7; D gene unclear. CDR3 length: 12 residues. The V end was cut by 6 bases, the J end by 2 bases, with 8 bases between. CDR1 and CDR2 (germline): MDHEN, SYDVKM.

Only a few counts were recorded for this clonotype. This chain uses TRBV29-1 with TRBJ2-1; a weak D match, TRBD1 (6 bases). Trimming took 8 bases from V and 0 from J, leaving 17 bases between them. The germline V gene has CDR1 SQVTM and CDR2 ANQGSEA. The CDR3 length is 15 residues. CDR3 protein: CSPIPQGSSYNEQFF. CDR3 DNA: TGCAGCCCTATCCCCCAGGGGAGCTCCTACAATGAGCAGTTCTTC.

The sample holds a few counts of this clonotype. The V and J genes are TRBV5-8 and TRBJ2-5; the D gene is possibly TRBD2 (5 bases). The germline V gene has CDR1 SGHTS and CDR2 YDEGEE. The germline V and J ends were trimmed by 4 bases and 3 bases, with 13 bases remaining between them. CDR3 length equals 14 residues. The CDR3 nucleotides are TGTGCCAGCAGCCCCGACTATCGAAAAGAGACCCAGTACTTC. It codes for CASSPDYRKETQYF.

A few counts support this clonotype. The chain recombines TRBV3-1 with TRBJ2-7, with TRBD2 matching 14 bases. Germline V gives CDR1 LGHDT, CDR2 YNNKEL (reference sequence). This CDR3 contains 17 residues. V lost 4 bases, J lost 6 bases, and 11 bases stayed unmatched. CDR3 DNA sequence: TGTGCCAGCAGCCTTACGGGACTAGCGGGAGTTTGGAGCGAGCAGTACTTC. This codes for CASSLTGLAGVWSEQYF.

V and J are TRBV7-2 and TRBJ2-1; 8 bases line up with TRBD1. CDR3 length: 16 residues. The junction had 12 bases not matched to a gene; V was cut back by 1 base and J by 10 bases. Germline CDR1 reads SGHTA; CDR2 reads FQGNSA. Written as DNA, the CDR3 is TGTGCCAGCAGCTTAGGAGGGGCAGGGGGCTCCCGGGAGCAGTTCTTC. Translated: CASSLGGAGGSREQFF.

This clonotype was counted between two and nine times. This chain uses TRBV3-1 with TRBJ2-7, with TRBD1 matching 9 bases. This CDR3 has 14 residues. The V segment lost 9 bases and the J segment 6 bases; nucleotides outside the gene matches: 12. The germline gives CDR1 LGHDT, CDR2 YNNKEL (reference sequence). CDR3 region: CASSNRDRDGEQYF. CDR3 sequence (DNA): TGTGCCAGTTCAAATCGGGACAGGGATGGCGAGCAGTACTTC.

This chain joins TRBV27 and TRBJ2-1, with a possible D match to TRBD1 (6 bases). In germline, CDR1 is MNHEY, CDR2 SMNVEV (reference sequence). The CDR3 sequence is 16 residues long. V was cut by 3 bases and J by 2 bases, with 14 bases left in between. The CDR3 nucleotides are TGTGCCAGCAGTTTTACGACAGGAAAAGCCTACAATGAGCAGTTCTTC. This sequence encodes CASSFTTGKAYNEQFF.

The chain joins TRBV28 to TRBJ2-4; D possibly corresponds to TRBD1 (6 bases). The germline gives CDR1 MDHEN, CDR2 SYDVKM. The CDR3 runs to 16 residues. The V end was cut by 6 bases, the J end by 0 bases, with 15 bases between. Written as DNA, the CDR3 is TGTGCCAGCAGCCTGGGGGCCATCATAGCCAAAAACATTCAGTACTTC. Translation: CASSLGAIIAKNIQYF. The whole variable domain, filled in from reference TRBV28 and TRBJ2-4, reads DVKVTQSSRYLVKRTGEKVFLECVQDMDHENMFWYRQDPGLGLRLIYFSYDVKMKEKGDIPEGYSVSREKKERFSLILESASTNQTSMYLCASSLGAIIAKNIQYFGAGTRLSVL.

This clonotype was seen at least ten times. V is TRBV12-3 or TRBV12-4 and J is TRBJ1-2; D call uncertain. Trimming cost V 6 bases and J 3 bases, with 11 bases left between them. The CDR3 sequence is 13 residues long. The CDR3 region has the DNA TGTGCCAGCAGCCTCGGACGGTACTATGGCTACACCTTC. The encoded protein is CASSLGRYYGYTF.

CDR3 protein: CASSYRGYSYEQYF. The CDR3 region has the DNA TGTGCCAGCAGCTACAGGGGTTACTCCTACGAGCAGTACTTC. The chain links TRBV14 to TRBJ2-7; 7 positions match TRBD1. The germline gives CDR1 SGHDN, CDR2 FVKESK. V lost 5 bases and J lost 0; bases outside the gene matches: 4. The CDR3 extends over 14 amino acids.

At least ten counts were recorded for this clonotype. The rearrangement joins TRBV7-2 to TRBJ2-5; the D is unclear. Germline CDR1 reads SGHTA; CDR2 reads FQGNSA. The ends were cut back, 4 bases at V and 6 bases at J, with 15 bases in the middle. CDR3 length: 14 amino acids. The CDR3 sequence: CASSSDQVGKTQYF. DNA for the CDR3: TGTGCCAGCAGCTCCGACCAGGTCGGAAAGACCCAGTACTTC.